The 23 T cell receptor beta chains listed next were all sequenced from one sample in a study of Ad26.COV2.S vaccination and SARS-CoV-2 variants. Produced via immunoSEQ multiplex PCR; TCRdb's table is partial and in-frame only. Of around 420,000 clones in the sample, roughly 90% were seen once. Noted treatment: about 20 received Ad26.COV2.S at low or high dose, single or two shots; about 5 received placebo; per-sample allocation not given. Following the first vaccine or placebo injection, samples were taken on day 63. Material: peripheral blood, obtained in a trial of Ad26.COV2.S vaccine versus placebo. The receptor set was obtained from a person aged 18 to 65 who received the Ad26.COV2.S COVID-19 vaccine or a placebo.

This clone was seen a single time. The chain joins TRBV7-2 to TRBJ1-1; the match to TRBD1 covers 10 bases. Trimming removed 3 bases from V and 6 bases from J; junction bases left unmatched: 7. The CDR3 has 15 amino acids. The germline gives CDR1 SGHTA, CDR2 FQGNSA. In DNA, the CDR3 is TGTGCCAGCAGCTTTACCCGGGACAGGGGCTCTGAAGCTTTCTTT. Protein sequence: CASSFTRDRGSEAFF.

This clone was detected only once. Other DNA sequences of this sample code for an identical CDR3. The chain employs TRBV6-2 or TRBV6-3 and TRBJ1-1; maybe TRBD1 (5 bases). The germline gives CDR1 MNHEY, CDR2 SVGEGT. Between the trimmed V and J ends, which lost 0 bases and 1 base, there was a span of 6 bases. The CDR3 loop spans 14 amino acids. CDR3 nucleotide sequence: TGTGCCAGCAGTTACTCCGGGGGGAACACTGAAGCTTTCTTT. This translates into CASSYSGGNTEAFF.

The chain links TRBV28 to TRBJ1-5; 7 nucleotides agree with TRBD1. The CDR3 runs 15 residues. CDR1 and CDR2 (germline): MDHEN, SYDVKM. The ends lost 2 bases at V and 13 bases at J; junction bases unmatched: 14. CDR3 sequence (DNA): TGTGCCAGCAGTTTAGCCGACAGGGCCAAAATCCATCAGCATTTT. Its translation: CASSLADRAKIHQHF.

V is TRBV28 and J is TRBJ2-7, with D unresolved. The CDR3 is made up of 12 amino acids. Germline assignment: CDR1 MDHEN and CDR2 SYDVKM. Trimming pared 8 bases from V and 7 bases from J, leaving 15 bases between. DNA for the CDR3: TGTGCCAGCGGTTACCTAACGACAGAGCAGTACTTC. It translates to CASGYLTTEQYF.

The rearrangement links TRBV6-5 to TRBJ2-7; 10 nucleotides agree with TRBD1. With 0 bases clipped from V and 4 bases from J, the junction kept 6 bases outside the gene matches. This CDR3 contains 16 residues. In germline, CDR1 is MNHEY, CDR2 SVGAGI. CDR3: CASSYSRGQGMYEQYF. In nucleotides, the CDR3 is TGTGCCAGCAGTTACTCTCGGGGACAGGGGATGTACGAGCAGTACTTC.

CDR3 coding DNA: TGCGCCAGCAGTCCCGGGCCAGTGGGCAATCAGCCCCAGCATTTT. This codes for CASSPGPVGNQPQHF. This chain joins TRBV5-1 and TRBJ1-5, with no clear D. The CDR3 sequence is 15 residues long. V was trimmed by 5 bases and J by 2 bases, leaving 14 bases between them. Germline-derived CDR1 and CDR2 are SGHRS and YFSETQ.

The chain recombines TRBV3-1 (or the pseudogene TRBV3-2) with TRBJ1-1, with TRBD1 matching 7 bases. Germline trimming cut 1 base from V and 6 bases from J; bases unmatched to any gene: 2. The CDR3 is 13 amino acids. Germline V lookup: CDR1 LGHDT, CDR2 YNNKEL (reference sequence). The CDR3 protein is CASSQGQGPEAFF. The DNA for the CDR3 is TGTGCCAGCAGCCAAGGACAGGGCCCTGAAGCTTTCTTT.

The chain has TRBV6-6 and TRBJ2-1; D uncertain. The CDR3 loop spans 13 amino acids. Looked up from germline, CDR1 is MNHNY and CDR2 is SVGAGI (reference sequence). Trimming shortened V by 6 bases and J by 6 bases, and 12 bases separated the two germline ends. The CDR3: CASSGQAVNEQFF. CDR3 DNA sequence: TGTGCCAGCAGCGGGCAGGCGGTCAATGAGCAGTTCTTC.

The rearrangement links TRBV28 to TRBJ2-1; TRBD1 agrees at 8 bases. Germline-derived CDR1 and CDR2 are MDHEN and SYDVKM. The CDR3 loop spans 14 amino acids. V shed 7 bases and J 4 bases; nucleotides not matched to a gene: 6. The CDR3 sequence: CASTTDRAYNEQFF. The CDR3 DNA reads TGTGCCAGCACCACGGACAGGGCGTACAATGAGCAGTTCTTC.

The chain is built from TRBV7-2 and TRBJ1-3, with D possibly TRBD1 on 5 matching bases. The germline gives CDR1 SGHTA, CDR2 FQGNSA. The CDR3 loop spans 14 amino acids. Trimming stripped 2 bases from V and 3 bases from J, with 8 bases between. The CDR3 region is CASSLTGFGNTIYF. The CDR3 nucleotides are TGTGCCAGCAGCTTAACAGGTTTTGGAAACACCATATATTTT. The variable domain in full, with the rest retrieved from reference TRBV7-2 and TRBJ1-3, is GAGVSQSPSNKVTEKGKDVELRCDPISGHTALYWYRQSLGQGLEFLIYFQGNSAPDKSGLPSDRFSAERTGGSVSTLTIQRTQQEDSAVYLCASSLTGFGNTIYFGEGSWLTVV.

The CDR3, as DNA: TGTGCCAGCAGTTCTCGGCTAGCGGGGACACAAGAGACCCAGTACTTC. Protein product: CASSSRLAGTQETQYF. The chain carries TRBV27 and TRBJ2-5; 9 nucleotides agree with TRBD2. The CDR3 runs 16 residues. Per germline, CDR1 MNHEY and CDR2 SMNVEV (reference sequence). The V gene end was trimmed by 4 bases and the J gene end by 2 bases; junction bases not matched to a gene: 8.

The gene calls are TRBV28 and TRBJ1-2, with a tentative D call TRBD1 (6 bases). This CDR3 has 13 amino acids. Germline-derived CDR1 and CDR2 are MDHEN and SYDVKM. The V gene lost 8 bases and the J gene lost 8 bases, with 18 bases spanning the gap. As DNA, the CDR3 is TGTGCCAGCGCGGGGGGGCAGGGGCTCGGCTACACCTTC. Protein product: CASAGGQGLGYTF.

The gene calls are TRBV2 and TRBJ2-3; D not resolved. The V gene's germline CDR1 is SNHLY and CDR2 FYNNEI. The CDR3 length is 13 residues. V was pared by 6 bases and J by 0 bases, with 7 bases between. The CDR3 DNA sequence: TGTGCCAGCAGCCTACCAAGCACAGATACGCAGTATTTT. Translation gives CASSLPSTDTQYF.

This chain joins TRBV18 and TRBJ2-3; 7 bases are shared with TRBD1. CDR1 and CDR2 from the germline V gene are KGHSH and LQKENI. The CDR3 spans 16 residues. V dropped 6 bases and J dropped 2; count of bases not matched to a gene: 11. This chain's CDR3 is CASSPTGTTLTDTQYF. The CDR3 coding sequence is TGTGCCAGCTCGCCGACAGGGACGACCCTCACAGATACGCAGTATTTT. Full variable domain (rest looked up from reference TRBV18 and TRBJ2-3): NAGVMQNPRHLVRRRGQEARLRCSPMKGHSHVYWYRQLPEEGLKFMVYLQKENIIDESGMPKERFSAEFPKEGPSILRIQQVVRGDSAAYFCASSPTGTTLTDTQYFGPGTRLTVL.

This sequence joins TRBV25-1 and TRBJ2-6; D remains ambiguous. V lost 8 bases, J lost 4 bases, and 3 bases lay in between. CDR1 is MGHDK and CDR2 is SYGVNS in the germline V gene. The CDR3 has 11 residues. The CDR3 bases are TGTGCCAGCCTGGGGGCCAACGTCCTGACTTTC. It encodes CASLGANVLTF.

J is TRBJ1-4 and V is TRBV5-1, with TRBD1 matching 11 bases. CDR1 and CDR2 (germline): SGHRS, YFSETQ. The CDR3 extends over 15 amino acids. The V gene end was trimmed by 3 bases and the J gene end by 8 bases; junction bases not matched to a gene: 6. The CDR3 nucleotides are TGCGCCAGCAGCTGGGGACAGGGGGAATTGGAAAAACTGTTTTTT. It specifies CASSWGQGELEKLFF.

J is TRBJ1-2 and V is TRBV6-4; TRBD1 might be the D (6 bases). This CDR3 has 15 residues. The germline gives CDR1 MRHNA, CDR2 SNTAGT. V was trimmed by 6 bases and J by 0 bases, leaving 14 bases between them. Written as DNA, the CDR3 is TGTGCCAGCAGACCGGACAGAGAAGCTAACTATGGCTACACCTTC. As protein: CASRPDREANYGYTF.

This chain connects TRBV2 to TRBJ2-1; the D is unclear. This CDR3 region has 13 residues. Germline CDR1 and CDR2: SNHLY and FYNNEI. Trimming took off 7 bases at V and 4 bases at J, with 11 bases between the two ends. The DNA of the CDR3 is TGTGCCAGCAACGAACCGGTTTACAATGAGCAGTTCTTC. This encodes CASNEPVYNEQFF.

CDR3 in amino acids: CASSVRSSKLGGYTF. CDR3 nucleotides: TGTGCCAGCAGCGTTCGTAGCAGCAAATTGGGTGGCTACACCTTC. The rearrangement joins TRBV5-8 to TRBJ1-2; no clear D gene. The CDR3 is 15 residues long. V was trimmed by 4 bases and J by 7 bases, leaving 20 bases between them. Germline CDR1 is SGHTS and CDR2 is YDEGEE.

The chain uses TRBV12-3 or TRBV12-4 and TRBJ1-2; TRBD1 might be the D (5 bases). Trimming removed 5 bases at V and 7 bases at J, with 14 bases between. The CDR3 extends over 13 amino acids. The CDR3 coding sequence is TGTGCCAGCAGTGGGGGTCGAAGAGTTGGCTACACCTTC. Residues: CASSGGRRVGYTF.

The DNA for the CDR3 is TGTGCCAGCAGCCGGTACAGGATGAACACTGAAGCTTTCTTT. This sequence encodes CASSRYRMNTEAFF. The V and J genes are TRBV5-4 and TRBJ1-1, with D maybe TRBD1 (5 bases). From germline, CDR1 is SGHNT and CDR2 YYREEE (reference sequence). The CDR3 spans 14 residues. V was cut by 4 bases and J by 0 bases, with 10 bases left in between.

This rearrangement joins TRBV6-6 to TRBJ2-1, with TRBD2 matching over 11 bases. Trimming cost V 6 bases and J 7 bases; bases outside gene matches: 11. CDR1 is MNHNY, CDR2 SVGAGI, per germline (reference sequence). This CDR3 contains 16 residues. The CDR3: CASSITSGGLHNEQFF. The CDR3 DNA reads TGTGCCAGCAGCATCACTAGCGGGGGACTACATAATGAGCAGTTCTTC.

This clone was detected only once. The chain joins TRBV28 to TRBJ1-5, with 10 bases matching TRBD1. The germline gives CDR1 MDHEN, CDR2 SYDVKM. The CDR3 totals 16 residues. V dropped 5 bases and J dropped 0; count of bases not matched to a gene: 4. The CDR3: CASSQRQGASNQPQHF. DNA of the CDR3: TGTGCCAGCAGTCAAAGACAGGGGGCTAGCAATCAGCCCCAGCATTTT. The full variable domain, rest sourced from reference TRBV28 and TRBJ1-5, is DVKVTQSSRYLVKRTGEKVFLECVQDMDHENMFWYRQDPGLGLRLIYFSYDVKMKEKGDIPEGYSVSREKKERFSLILESASTNQTSMYLCASSQRQGASNQPQHFGDGTRLSIL.